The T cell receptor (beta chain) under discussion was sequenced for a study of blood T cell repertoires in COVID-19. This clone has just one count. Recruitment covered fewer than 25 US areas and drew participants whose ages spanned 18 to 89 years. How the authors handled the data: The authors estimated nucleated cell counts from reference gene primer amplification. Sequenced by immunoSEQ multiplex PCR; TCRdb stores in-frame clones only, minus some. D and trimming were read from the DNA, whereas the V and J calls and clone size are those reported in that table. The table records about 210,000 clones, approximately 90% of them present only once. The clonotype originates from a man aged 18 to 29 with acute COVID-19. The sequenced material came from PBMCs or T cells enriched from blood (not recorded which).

The CDR3 spells CAIRDRANTGELFF. CDR3 sequence (DNA): TGTGCCATCAGGGACAGGGCGAACACCGGGGAGCTGTTTTTT. V usage is TRBV10-3 and J usage is TRBJ2-2; 8 bases map to TRBD1. J lost 0 bases, V lost 6 bases, and 0 bases had no gene match. Germline loops: CDR1 ENHRY, CDR2 SYGVKD. The length of the CDR3 is 14 residues.